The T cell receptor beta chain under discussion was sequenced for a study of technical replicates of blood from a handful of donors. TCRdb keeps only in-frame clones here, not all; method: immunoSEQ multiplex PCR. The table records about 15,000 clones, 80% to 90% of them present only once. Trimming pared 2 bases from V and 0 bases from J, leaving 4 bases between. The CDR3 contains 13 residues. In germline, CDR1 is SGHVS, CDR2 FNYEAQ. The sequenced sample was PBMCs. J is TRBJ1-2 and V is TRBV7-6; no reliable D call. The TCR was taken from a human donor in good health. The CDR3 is CASSLSSNYGYTF. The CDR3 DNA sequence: TGTGCCAGCAGCTTATCTTCTAACTATGGCTACACCTTC. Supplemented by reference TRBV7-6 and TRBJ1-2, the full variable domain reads GAGVSQSPRYKVTKRGQDVALRCDPISGHVSLYWYRQALGQGPEFLTYFNYEAQQDKSGLPNDRFSAERPEGSISTLTIQRTEQRDSAMYRCASSLSSNYGYTFGSGTRLTVV.